These T cell receptor beta chains were read from a single sample in a study of blood T cells in healthy people across ages. TCRdb reprocessed the 5' RACE reads via MiXCR and lists one record per CDR3 protein. The sample has 1,500,000 or so distinct CDR3 sequences, roughly two fifths seen once. The sequenced sample consisted of blood. These receptors were collected from a woman in her late teens or twenties in good health. CDR3s include the opening cysteine and the closing phenylalanine or tryptophan. A D gene is named only where the DNA matches it firmly. For some rows the clone size is stated as once, few or many, or as a class when expanded; others skip it.

v_call: TRBV12-3/TRBV12-4
clone_size: NA
j_call: TRBJ2-3
d_call: TRBD2
cdr3_nt: TGTGCCAGCACTATTACCGGGACTAGCGGGGGGGCAGATACGCAGTATTTT
cdr3_aa: CASTITGTSGGADTQYF

v_call: TRBV6-6
clone_size: NA
j_call: TRBJ2-1
d_call: NA
cdr3_nt: TGTGCCAGCAGTTACTCGTATGACTCCTACAATGAGCAGTTCTTC
cdr3_aa: CASSYSYDSYNEQFF

v_call: TRBV2
clone_size: NA
j_call: TRBJ2-3
d_call: NA
cdr3_nt: TGTGCCAGCGGGCCCCTGTCGGTCTCGTCTTCTACGCAGTATTTT
cdr3_aa: CASGPLSVSSSTQYF

v_call: TRBV7-3
clone_size: NA
j_call: TRBJ1-5
d_call: NA
cdr3_nt: TGTGCCAGCAGCTTATGGGGGAGTCAGCCCCAGCATTTT
cdr3_aa: CASSLWGSQPQHF

v_call: TRBV7-2
clone_size: few
j_call: TRBJ2-5
d_call: NA
cdr3_nt: TGTGCCAGCAGTTCGTTCCCACGGTCGGAGACCCAGTACTTC
cdr3_aa: CASSSFPRSETQYF

v_call: TRBV7-2
clone_size: NA
j_call: TRBJ1-4
d_call: NA
cdr3_nt: TGTGCCAGCAGCTTTGGGGGAGGTGTCGGTGAAAAACTGTTTTTT
cdr3_aa: CASSFGGGVGEKLFF

v_call: TRBV7-9
clone_size: NA
j_call: TRBJ1-4
d_call: NA
cdr3_nt: TGTGCCAGCAGCTTAAGGGTCCCGGACCGCACCGAAAAACTGTTTTTT
cdr3_aa: CASSLRVPDRTEKLFF

v_call: TRBV2
clone_size: NA
j_call: TRBJ2-1
d_call: NA
cdr3_nt: TGTGCCAGCTCCTGGGGGCTAGCGCGGCACAGTGAGCAGTTCTTC
cdr3_aa: CASSWGLARHSEQFF

v_call: TRBV27
clone_size: NA
j_call: TRBJ2-5
d_call: NA
cdr3_nt: TGTGCCAGCAGTTTAAGGGCCCTAGGGATGGAGACCCAGTACTTC
cdr3_aa: CASSLRALGMETQYF

v_call: TRBV11-2
clone_size: few
j_call: TRBJ2-7
d_call: TRBD1
cdr3_nt: TGTGCCAGCACCGAGACAGGGGCTAACTACGAGCAGTACTTC
cdr3_aa: CASTETGANYEQYF

v_call: TRBV10-3
clone_size: NA
j_call: TRBJ2-1
d_call: NA
cdr3_nt: TGTGCCATCAGTGAGTCGGGTCTGTACAATGAGCAGTTCTTC
cdr3_aa: CAISESGLYNEQFF

v_call: TRBV4-3
clone_size: NA
j_call: TRBJ2-1
d_call: NA
cdr3_nt: TGCGCCAGCAGCCAAGATGGGTCACAGGCTTACTCGGTGCAGTTCTTC
cdr3_aa: CASSQDGSQAYSVQFF

v_call: TRBV29-1
clone_size: many
j_call: TRBJ2-5
d_call: NA
cdr3_nt: TGCAGCGTTGAGGGCCGCGCAGGCAAGACCCAGTACTTC
cdr3_aa: CSVEGRAGKTQYF

v_call: TRBV6-5
clone_size: NA
j_call: TRBJ2-1
d_call: NA
cdr3_nt: TGTGCCAGCGGTAGGGCGAAATACAATGAGCAGTTCTTC
cdr3_aa: CASGRAKYNEQFF

v_call: TRBV20-1
clone_size: many
j_call: TRBJ1-2
d_call: NA
cdr3_nt: TGCAGTGCTAGCGGGGCGGCGGACAACTATGGCTACACCTTC
cdr3_aa: CSASGAADNYGYTF

v_call: TRBV20-1
clone_size: many
j_call: TRBJ2-3
d_call: TRBD2
cdr3_nt: TGCAGTGCTAGGGTAGCGGGGGGGAGCACAGATACGCAGTATTTT
cdr3_aa: CSARVAGGSTDTQYF

v_call: TRBV29-1
clone_size: many
j_call: TRBJ2-7
d_call: TRBD1
cdr3_nt: TGCAGCGTTGGACAGGGGAGCTCCTACGAGCAGTACTTC
cdr3_aa: CSVGQGSSYEQYF

v_call: TRBV7-2
clone_size: few
j_call: TRBJ1-2
d_call: TRBD1
cdr3_nt: TGTGCCAGCAGCTTATCTCCGGGACAGGGATTTCATGGCTACACCTTC
cdr3_aa: CASSLSPGQGFHGYTF

v_call: TRBV9
clone_size: NA
j_call: TRBJ2-1
d_call: TRBD2
cdr3_nt: TGTGCCAGCAGCGTTAGGACTAGCGGGGGGTACAATGAGCAGTTCTTC
cdr3_aa: CASSVRTSGGYNEQFF

v_call: TRBV11-2
clone_size: NA
j_call: TRBJ2-1
d_call: NA
cdr3_nt: TGTGCCAGCAGCTTAGATTGGCCAAGACCGGATGAGCAGTTCTTC
cdr3_aa: CASSLDWPRPDEQFF